These 6 T cell receptor beta chains were sequenced from one sample in a study of read filtering for tumor transcriptome and immune sequencing. Molecular barcoded adaptors covering alpha/delta and beta/gamma chains were used on around 370 ng RNA. From the reads, TCRdb called clonotypes with MiXCR, one entry per CDR3 protein. The table includes about 46,000 distinct CDR3 sequences, around 20% detected once. Sequenced input: a population of CD138-negative cells sorted from bone marrow. The receptors derive from a donor at least 40 years old with multiple myeloma.

This clonotype has at least ten counts. The rearrangement uses TRBV6-5 and TRBJ2-1; possibly TRBD1 for D (7 bases). CDR1 MNHEY and CDR2 SVGAGI come from the germline V gene. This CDR3 is 14 amino acids long. V gave up 0 bases and J gave up 10 bases, with 13 bases separating them. For the CDR3, the DNA is TGTGCCAGCAGTTACTCGCACAGGGGAGGAGAGCAGTTCTTC. Its protein is CASSYSHRGGEQFF.

This clonotype appeared many times. The rearrangement links TRBV6-5 to TRBJ2-1, with D possibly matching TRBD2 (5 bases). The CDR3 extends over 16 amino acids. V lost 5 bases and J lost 12, with 26 bases in between. The germline gives CDR1 MNHEY, CDR2 SVGAGI. CDR3: CASSQERNGFGRWQFF. Written as DNA, the CDR3 is TGTGCCAGCAGTCAGGAGCGGAACGGGTTTGGTCGTTGGCAGTTCTTC.

Regarding this clonotype: A much larger clone differs by one base, so this may be a read error. The V call is TRBV7-6, the J call TRBJ2-4; the D gene is possibly TRBD2 (6 bases). The CDR3 covers 16 residues. Germline loops: CDR1 SGHVS, CDR2 FNYEAQ. The CDR3 DNA follows: TGTGCCAGCAGCCAAGATAGGGCACTAGCCAAAAACATTCGGTACTTC. It yields the protein CASSQDRALAKNIRYF.

The gene calls are TRBV3-1 and TRBJ1-5; D uncertain. Germline assignment: CDR1 LGHDT and CDR2 YNNKEL (reference sequence). Trimming removed 0 bases at V and 3 bases at J, with 9 bases between. The CDR3 is made up of 15 amino acids. The CDR3 DNA sequence: TGTGCCAGCAGCCAAGATGGCCTGTCCAATCAGCCCCAGCATTTT. Translation gives CASSQDGLSNQPQHF.

This clonotype is classed as medium-sized (0.01 to 0.1%). The rearrangement uses TRBV20-1 and TRBJ2-1; maybe TRBD2 (6 bases). The CDR3 length is 17 residues. Germline loops: CDR1 DFQATT, CDR2 SNEGSKA (reference sequence). V lost 0 bases and J lost 3, with 18 bases in between. CDR3 sequence: CSAREGSSGLLYNEQFF. The CDR3 DNA is TGCAGTGCTAGAGAGGGGTCGAGCGGGCTCCTCTACAATGAGCAGTTCTTC.

This clonotype came up many times. The chain is built from TRBV7-2 and TRBJ2-5; D is tentatively TRBD1 or TRBD2 (5 bases each). V was clipped by 1 base and J by 4 bases, with 16 bases between them. Germline CDR1 and CDR2: SGHTA and FQGNSA. CDR3 length: 16 residues. This chain's CDR3 is CASSLVGTLEGETQYF. In DNA, the CDR3 is TGTGCCAGCAGCTTAGTCGGGACCCTTGAGGGAGAGACCCAGTACTTC. Full variable domain (outside the CDR3, taken from reference TRBV7-2 and TRBJ2-5): GAGVSQSPSNKVTEKGKDVELRCDPISGHTALYWYRQSLGQGLEFLIYFQGNSAPDKSGLPSDRFSAERTGGSVSTLTIQRTQQEDSAVYLCASSLVGTLEGETQYFGPGTRLLVL.